Listed here are 24 T cell receptor beta chains from one sample, sequenced in a study of HIV-infected patients and healthy controls (dated by TCRdb to the mid-2010s). Whole blood was used without cell fractionation, so the repertoire reflected all unsorted peripheral T cells. Libraries came from 5' RACE. The data were produced on an Illumina MiSeq. Approximately 500 ng RNA was reverse transcribed with SuperScript III using primers against the alpha and beta constant regions. Separate alpha and beta chain libraries were generated by chain-specific third strand synthesis with multiplexing indices. The public reads were reprocessed in TCRdb via fastp at Q25 and MiXCR, keeping in-frame beta chains. CDR3 protein sequences are deduplicated, and each keeps its most common genes and DNA. Here the sample has about 17,000 distinct CDR3 sequences; 5% to 6.5% occur a single time. The ten largest clones represent 1.9% of the sample.

Sequenced: blood. These TCRs come from an adult in good health.

This clonotype was observed many times. This chain links TRBV7-3 with TRBJ2-3; D is perhaps TRBD2 (6 bases). Per germline, CDR1 SGHTA and CDR2 FQGTGA. The CDR3 covers 15 residues. The V end was cut by 3 bases, the J end by 4 bases, with 14 bases between. The DNA for the CDR3 is TGTGCCAGCAGCTTTCTGGGAGGAAAGGCAGATACGCAGTATTTT. This sequence encodes CASSFLGGKADTQYF.

Sample share makes this clonotype medium-sized (0.01 to 0.1%). The rearrangement joins TRBV7-8 to TRBJ2-5, with 8 positions matching TRBD2. V dropped 5 bases and J dropped 5; count of bases not matched to a gene: 10. The CDR3 sequence is 15 residues long. Germline assignment: CDR1 SGHVS and CDR2 FQNEAQ. The CDR3 region has the DNA TGTGCCAGCAGCACCCGCGGGGGGCTCTCGGAGACCCAGTACTTC. It yields the protein CASSTRGGLSETQYF.

This clonotype was seen at least ten times. The rearrangement joins TRBV5-8 to TRBJ2-1; D is possibly TRBD1 or TRBD2 (5 bases each). The CDR3 has 15 residues. V was trimmed by 4 bases and J by 7 bases, leaving 18 bases between them. Germline assignment: CDR1 SGHTS and CDR2 YDEGEE. For the CDR3, the DNA is TGTGCCAGCAGCCCGCAGGGAGTACTAAGGAATGAGCAGTTCTTC. Its protein is CASSPQGVLRNEQFF.

At least ten counts were recorded for this clonotype. The chain combines TRBV6-6 with TRBJ1-2; D ambiguous. The V and J ends lost 6 bases and 4 bases respectively, with 15 bases between them. This CDR3 spans 14 amino acids. Germline assignment: CDR1 MNHNY and CDR2 SVGAGI (reference sequence). The chain's CDR3 is CASSLTGQIYGYTF. The CDR3 DNA reads as TGTGCCAGCAGCCTGACTGGGCAGATCTATGGCTACACCTTC.

This chain uses TRBV6-2 or TRBV6-3 with TRBJ2-1; the match to TRBD2 covers 11 bases. J gave up 2 bases and V 7 bases, and 7 bases lay outside the gene matches. The germline gives CDR1 MNHEY, CDR2 SVGEGT. This CDR3 spans 16 amino acids. The CDR3 is CASTWSSGGTYNEQFF. In DNA, the CDR3 is TGTGCCAGCACTTGGTCTAGCGGGGGGACCTACAATGAGCAGTTCTTC.

This clonotype was observed at least ten times. The rearrangement links TRBV19 to TRBJ1-5; D ambiguous. CDR3 length equals 14 residues. The germline gives CDR1 LNHDA, CDR2 SQIVND (reference sequence). With 5 bases removed from V and 8 bases from J, the gap between germline ends came to 16 bases. Here the CDR3 DNA reads TGTGCCAGTAGTCGCGGGGTTTCGGTTGAGCCCCAGCATTTT. It translates to CASSRGVSVEPQHF.

This clonotype has at least ten counts. This chain links TRBV15 with TRBJ2-1; 11 bases agree with TRBD2. Germline CDR1 reads LNHNV; CDR2 reads YYDKDF (reference sequence). CDR3 length: 15 amino acids. The trim removed 5 bases at V and 2 bases at J, leaving 2 bases unmatched. The DNA of the CDR3 is TGTGCCACCAGCCAACTAGCGGGGGCCTACAATGAGCAGTTCTTC. Its translation: CATSQLAGAYNEQFF.

In its sample, this clonotype was seen once. Given a much more abundant clone one base away, this may be a read error. This chain connects TRBV2 to TRBJ1-2; D is undetermined. The CDR3 is 17 residues long. Per germline, CDR1 SNHLY and CDR2 FYNNEI. CDR3 sequence: CASSVSTSGVRYYGYPF. The CDR3 region has the DNA TGTGCCAGCAGTGTCAGCACGAGCGGGGTTAGATACTATGGCTACCCCTTC. Combining the CDR3 with reference TRBV2 and TRBJ1-2 gives the whole variable domain EPEVTQTPSHQVTQMGQEVILRCVPISNHLYFYWYRQILGQKVEFLVSFYNNEISEKSEIFDDQFSVERPDGSNFTLKIRSTKLEDSAMYFCASSVSTSGVRYYGYPFGSGTRLTVV.

The genes are TRBV3-1 and TRBJ1-6, with 10 positions matching TRBD1. V was pared by 5 bases and J by 10 bases, with 17 bases of the junction left unmatched. The CDR3 is 18 residues long. CDR1 LGHDT and CDR2 YNNKEL come from the germline V gene (reference sequence). CDR3 sequence: CASSELHSTGTGASPLHF. For the CDR3, the DNA is TGTGCCAGCAGCGAATTACATTCTACCGGGACAGGGGCATCACCCCTCCACTTT. Using reference TRBV3-1 and TRBJ1-6 for the parts outside the CDR3, the full variable domain is DTAVSQTPKYLVTQMGNDKSIKCEQNLGHDTMYWYKQDSKKFLKIMFSYNNKELIINETVPNRFSPKSPDKAHLNLHINSLELGDSAVYFCASSELHSTGTGASPLHFGNGTRLTVT.

At least ten counts were recorded for this clonotype. This chain links TRBV2 with TRBJ2-1; D remains unclear. V lost 4 bases, J lost 0 bases, and 10 bases lay in between. Germline CDR1 reads SNHLY; CDR2 reads FYNNEI. The CDR3 has 15 amino acids. CDR3 bases: TGTGCCAGCAGTGCGAGCAGATACTCCTACAATGAGCAGTTCTTC. Its translation is CASSASRYSYNEQFF.

By proportion, this clonotype is medium-sized. The rearrangement uses TRBV7-2 and TRBJ2-7; the D is unclear. The germline gives CDR1 SGHTA, CDR2 FQGNSA. Between the trimmed V and J ends, which lost 5 bases and 7 bases, there was a span of 9 bases. The CDR3 runs 11 residues. The CDR3 is CASSPSREQYF. CDR3 sequence (DNA): TGTGCCAGCAGCCCCAGCCGAGAGCAGTACTTC.

In its sample, this clonotype is medium-sized. The CDR3 nucleotides are TGCAGCGTTGATTTGGGGACGTCGAACACTGAAGCTTTCTTT. Translating it yields CSVDLGTSNTEAFF. The rearrangement links TRBV29-1 to TRBJ1-1, with D possibly being TRBD1 (5 bases). Germline V CDR1 and CDR2: SQVTM, ANQGSEA. This CDR3 region has 14 residues. V was cut by 3 bases and J by 1 base, with 12 bases left in between. Full variable domain (missing parts from reference TRBV29-1 and TRBJ1-1): SAVISQKPSRDICQRGTSLTIQCQVDSQVTMMFWYRQQPGQSLTLIATANQGSEATYESGFVIDKFPISRPNLTFSTLTVSNMSPEDSSIYLCSVDLGTSNTEAFFGQGTRLTVV.

Many counts were recorded for this clonotype. The chain carries TRBV5-1 and TRBJ2-7; the D call may be TRBD1 or TRBD2 (5 bases each). This CDR3 has 16 amino acids. Germline V gene sequence: CDR1 SGHRS, CDR2 YFSETQ. Trimming took off 5 bases at V and 7 bases at J, with 25 bases between the two ends. The CDR3: CASSYASGTGIGEQYF. CDR3 nucleotides: TGCGCCAGCAGTTATGCCTCCGGGACCGGCATCGGGGAGCAGTACTTC. Using reference TRBV5-1 and TRBJ2-7 for the parts outside the CDR3, the full variable domain is KAGVTQTPRYLIKTRGQQVTLSCSPISGHRSVSWYQQTPGQGLQFLFEYFSETQRNKGNFPGRFSGRQFSNSRSEMNVSTLELGDSALYLCASSYASGTGIGEQYFGPGTRLTVT.

Many counts were recorded for this clonotype. J is TRBJ1-1 and V is TRBV20-1; TRBD1 is a possible D gene (6 bases). This CDR3 has 13 amino acids. Looked up from germline, CDR1 is DFQATT and CDR2 is SNEGSKA (reference sequence). V lost 0 bases and J lost 10, with 15 bases in between. This CDR3 reads CSAREGGVVAAFF. The CDR3 DNA follows: TGCAGTGCTAGAGAAGGGGGTGTTGTAGCAGCTTTCTTT.

This clonotype ranks as medium-sized. The chain uses TRBV7-3 and TRBJ2-6; tentatively, D is TRBD1 (5 bases). Per germline, CDR1 SGHTA and CDR2 FQGTGA. CDR3 length: 17 residues. V lost 3 bases and J 0 bases, leaving 12 bases between the germline ends. The CDR3 region has the DNA TGTGCCAGCAGCTTTTTGCAGGGAAGCTCTGGGGCCAACGTCCTGACTTTC. Encoded protein: CASSFLQGSSGANVLTF.

This clonotype turned up a few times. The genes are TRBV9 and TRBJ2-1, with TRBD1 identical over 11 bases. V was clipped by 4 bases and J by 4 bases; unmatched bases: 7. The CDR3 runs 16 residues. CDR1 SGDLS and CDR2 YYNGEE come from the germline V gene. CDR3 sequence reads: CASSPGQGGLYNEQFF. The DNA of the CDR3 is TGTGCCAGCAGCCCGGGACAGGGGGGACTTTACAATGAGCAGTTCTTC.

The V and J genes are TRBV12-3 or TRBV12-4 and TRBJ1-5; perhaps TRBD1 as D (5 bases). The CDR3 length is 14 residues. V lost 3 bases, J lost 8 bases, and 14 bases lay in between. The CDR3 spells CASSLAGGTKPQHF. Here the CDR3 DNA reads TGTGCCAGCAGTTTGGCTGGAGGGACCAAGCCCCAGCATTTT.

At least ten counts were recorded for this clonotype. This chain connects TRBV25-1 to TRBJ2-7, with 12 bases matching TRBD2. V trimming: 3 bases; J trimming: 6 bases; junction bases outside the gene matches: 9. The CDR3 is 16 amino acids. Germline CDR1 is MGHDK and CDR2 is SYGVNS. The CDR3 region is CASSEGRLAGVGEQYF. The CDR3 nucleotides are TGTGCCAGCAGTGAGGGTAGACTAGCGGGGGTTGGCGAGCAGTACTTC.

At least ten counts were recorded for this clonotype. J is TRBJ2-5 and V is TRBV7-2; TRBD1 matches at 8 bases. CDR3 length: 15 residues. In germline, CDR1 is SGHTA, CDR2 FQGNSA. The trim removed 3 bases at V and 3 bases at J, leaving 6 bases unmatched. The CDR3 spells CASSFYLDREETQYF. In nucleotides, the CDR3 is TGTGCCAGCAGCTTCTACTTGGACAGGGAAGAGACCCAGTACTTC.

The table lists this clonotype with many counts. This chain connects TRBV12-3 or TRBV12-4 to TRBJ2-3; D perhaps matches TRBD1 (5 bases). Trimming removed 3 bases at V and 6 bases at J, with 19 bases between. This CDR3 is built from 16 residues. The CDR3 DNA reads as TGTGCCAGCAGTTTTTCGTTTCCGCAGGGAACCGATACGCAGTATTTT. Protein sequence: CASSFSFPQGTDTQYF.

In its sample, this clonotype was seen many times. This chain joins TRBV19 and TRBJ2-2; possible D gene TRBD2, 5 bases. Germline V gene lookup returns CDR1 LNHDA and CDR2 SQIVND (reference sequence). The CDR3 has 19 residues. V lost 5 bases and J 0 bases, leaving 22 bases between the germline ends. CDR3 in DNA: TGTGCCAGTAGTGGAAGCCCTGAAGGAGGACCTTCGAACACCGGGGAGCTGTTTTTT. Protein sequence: CASSGSPEGGPSNTGELFF.

This clonotype has a count of ten or more. This chain connects TRBV7-9 to TRBJ2-3; TRBD1 agrees at 8 bases. Germline assignment: CDR1 SEHNR and CDR2 FQNEAQ (reference sequence). Trimming cost V 5 bases and J 5 bases; bases outside gene matches: 12. This CDR3 has 16 residues. CDR3 bases: TGTGCCAGCAGCGTCGACAGGGGCATAGATCAAGATACGCAGTATTTT. As protein: CASSVDRGIDQDTQYF.

Ten or more counts support this clonotype. The CDR3 nucleotides read TGTGCCAGCAAGCGAAGCGGGTACCAAGAGACCCAGTACTTC. Amino acids: CASKRSGYQETQYF. The chain combines TRBV2 with TRBJ2-5; D is perhaps TRBD2 (6 bases). The ends were cut back, 7 bases at V and 0 bases at J, with 12 bases in the middle. This CDR3 contains 14 residues. The germline gives CDR1 SNHLY, CDR2 FYNNEI.

This clonotype came up many times. This chain joins TRBV4-1 and TRBJ2-7; 9 bases line up with TRBD2. This CDR3 has 16 residues. Germline loops: CDR1 MGHRA, CDR2 YSYEKL. V lost 4 bases and J lost 1; bases outside the gene matches: 8. In DNA form, the CDR3 reads TGCGCCAGCAGCCCTGTTGTAGCGGGGGAATCCTACGAGCAGTACTTC. It is translated as CASSPVVAGESYEQYF.